This T cell receptor beta chain was sequenced in a study of shared clonotypes between healthy human individuals. Template for every sorted-subset replicate PCR totaled about 200 ng DNA, some 30,000 T cell genomes. TCRdb's copy holds only in-frame clones and misses some; the assay was immunoSEQ multiplex PCR. The data contain about 650,000 clones, around 95% of them singletons. This clone is a singleton in its sample. What it binds is unknown. The sample has other DNA sequences that encode this CDR3 too. Study results and caveats: The sharing of around 5% of naive CD4 clonotypes was seen across several donors.

The naive CD8 fraction comprised CD45RO-negative cells positively selected for CCR7 and excluded terminally differentiated effector memory CD45RA+ cells. Sequencing was performed on naive CD8+ T cells sorted from blood. The clonotype was recovered from a woman under 40 in good health.

This CDR3 is CASSWGDSPYEQYF. The DNA of the CDR3 is TGTGCCAGCAGCTGGGGAGACAGCCCCTACGAGCAGTACTTC. The chain couples TRBV5-5 to TRBJ2-7; D could derive from TRBD1 or TRBD2 (5 bases each). Trimming left V 3 bases short and J 2 bases short, with 12 bases between. The germline CDR1 and CDR2 sequences are SGHKS and YYEKEE (reference sequence). This CDR3 has 14 amino acids. Full variable domain (remainder filled in from reference TRBV5-5 and TRBJ2-7): DAGVTQSPTHLIKTRGQQVTLRCSPISGHKSVSWYQQVLGQGPQFIFQYYEKEERGRGNFPDRFSARQFPNYSSELNVNALLLGDSALYLCASSWGDSPYEQYFGPGTRLTVT.